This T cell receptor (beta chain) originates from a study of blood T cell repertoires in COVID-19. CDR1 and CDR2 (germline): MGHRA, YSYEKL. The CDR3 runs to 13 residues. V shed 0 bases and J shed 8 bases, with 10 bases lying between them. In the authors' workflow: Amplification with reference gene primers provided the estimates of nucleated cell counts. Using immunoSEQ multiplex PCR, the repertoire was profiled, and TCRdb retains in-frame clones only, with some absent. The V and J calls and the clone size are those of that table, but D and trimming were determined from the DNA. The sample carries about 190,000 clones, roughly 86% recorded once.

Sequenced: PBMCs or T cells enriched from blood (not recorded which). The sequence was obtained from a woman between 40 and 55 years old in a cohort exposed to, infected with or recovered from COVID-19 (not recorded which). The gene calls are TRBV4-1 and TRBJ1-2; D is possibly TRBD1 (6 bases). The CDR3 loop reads CASSQEAGVGYTF. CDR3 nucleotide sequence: TGCGCCAGCAGCCAAGAAGCAGGGGTCGGCTACACCTTC.